These 26 T cell receptor beta chains were sequenced from one sample in a study of human T cells and chemical hapten exposure. This sample's time point: pre-sensitization, week 0. As for treatment: therapeutic diphenylcyclopropenone sensitization with weekly scalp DPC. TCRdb itself ran the RACE reads through MiXCR, one entry per CDR3 protein. The repertoire has 150,000 to 200,000 distinct CDR3 sequences, around 30% of them found once; the top ten carry less than 3.5%. The starting material was whole blood, obtained in connection with sensitization to the hapten diphenylcyclopropenone (DPC). These receptor sequences come from a woman in her 30s with alopecia areata. Some clones in this sample may be carry-over from other donors' samples.

This clonotype was counted only a few times. The genes are TRBV9 and TRBJ1-1, with D possibly TRBD1 on 5 matching bases. Trimming left V 2 bases short and J 4 bases short, with 12 bases between. The CDR3 consists of 14 residues. Germline assignment: CDR1 SGDLS and CDR2 YYNGEE. The CDR3 region has the DNA TGTGCCAGCAGCGTGGGGGTGGGGGGCACTGAAGCTTTCTTT. This translates into CASSVGVGGTEAFF.

The chain carries TRBV21-1 and TRBJ2-2; the table calls TRBD1, which could not be checked here. TRBV21-1 counts as a pseudogene. This CDR3 comprises 17 residues. The CDR3 protein is CASSKVPGQRNTGELFF. Here the CDR3 DNA reads TGTGCCAGCAGCAAAGTACCGGGACAGAGGAACACCGGGGAGCTGTTTTTT.

This clonotype has only a few counts. The V and J genes are TRBV7-2 and TRBJ2-7; 9 positions agree with TRBD2. With V trimmed by 3 bases and J by 2 bases, 5 bases remained unmatched. The CDR3 loop spans 15 amino acids. Germline CDR1 is SGHTA and CDR2 is FQGNSA. In DNA form, the CDR3 reads TGTGCCAGCAGCTTGGGACTAGCTCCGACCTACGAGCAGTACTTC. Translation gives CASSLGLAPTYEQYF. The full variable domain, its missing parts supplied by reference TRBV7-2 and TRBJ2-7, is GAGVSQSPSNKVTEKGKDVELRCDPISGHTALYWYRQSLGQGLEFLIYFQGNSAPDKSGLPSDRFSAERTGGSVSTLTIQRTQQEDSAVYLCASSLGLAPTYEQYFGPGTRLTVT.

This chain joins TRBV25-1 and TRBJ2-7; tentatively, D is TRBD1 (6 bases). Trimming pared 6 bases from V and 4 bases from J, leaving 19 bases between. Looked up from germline, CDR1 is MGHDK and CDR2 is SYGVNS. The CDR3 length is 15 residues. The CDR3: CASRQPGHHAYEQYF. CDR3 DNA: TGTGCCAGCAGACAACCGGGACACCATGCATACGAGCAGTACTTC.

Here the CDR3 DNA reads TGTGCCAGCAGCCACTTGACAGTAGGCTACACCTTC. Translating gives CASSHLTVGYTF. The V and J genes are TRBV4-2 and TRBJ1-2; tentative D call: TRBD1 (5 bases). Between the trimmed V and J ends, which lost 3 bases and 8 bases, there was a span of 10 bases. CDR3 length equals 12 residues. Germline V gives CDR1 LGHNA, CDR2 YNFKEQ.

This clonotype was detected a few times. The J gene is TRBJ2-5, the V gene TRBV12-3 or TRBV12-4; 8 nucleotides line up with TRBD2. CDR3 length: 15 amino acids. Losses at the gene ends were 6 bases for V and 5 bases for J; bases not matched to a gene: 11. The chain's CDR3 is CASSPGASGRETQYF. The CDR3 DNA follows: TGTGCCAGCAGCCCAGGGGCTAGCGGGCGGGAGACCCAGTACTTC.

The DNA for the CDR3 is TGTGCCAGCAGCGTAGGGCTATACCGCACAGATACGCAGTATTTT. This sequence encodes CASSVGLYRTDTQYF. The gene calls are TRBV9 and TRBJ2-3; D remains unclear. The V and J ends lost 0 bases and 1 base respectively, with 9 bases between them. CDR3 length equals 15 residues. Germline V gene data show CDR1 as SGDLS and CDR2 as YYNGEE.

This clonotype came up many times. The chain carries TRBV5-1 and TRBJ2-5; the D is unclear. This CDR3 spans 12 amino acids. The germline V gene encodes CDR1 SGHRS and CDR2 YFSETQ. The ends were cut back, 3 bases at V and 3 bases at J, with 6 bases in the middle. In DNA form, the CDR3 reads TGCGCCAGCAGCTCGCCTGAAGAGACCCAGTACTTC. Its protein is CASSSPEETQYF.

This clonotype has just a few counts. The gene calls are TRBV28 and TRBJ2-1; D uncertain. V lost 5 bases and J lost 4, with 6 bases in between. This CDR3 spans 12 amino acids. The germline V gene encodes CDR1 MDHEN and CDR2 SYDVKM. This CDR3 is CASSILYNEQFF. For the CDR3, the DNA is TGTGCCAGCAGTATATTATACAATGAGCAGTTCTTC.

V usage is TRBV2 and J usage is TRBJ2-2; 10 bases agree with TRBD2. There are 16 residues in the CDR3. Trimming cost V 6 bases and J 0 bases; bases outside gene matches: 4. Germline V gene sequence: CDR1 SNHLY, CDR2 FYNNEI. The CDR3 DNA follows: TGTGCCAGCAGCGAGAGCGGGGGGGCGAACACCGGGGAGCTGTTTTTT. Protein product: CASSESGGANTGELFF.

This clonotype was detected ten times or more. The gene calls are TRBV7-9 and TRBJ2-2, with TRBD2 matching over 14 bases. The CDR3 runs to 17 residues. Per the germline V gene, CDR1 is SEHNR and CDR2 is FQNEAQ (reference sequence). Trimming took 5 bases from V and 0 from J; bases not matched to a gene: 2. The CDR3 protein is CASSLGLAGANTGELFF. The CDR3 DNA reads TGTGCCAGCAGCCTGGGACTAGCGGGGGCGAACACCGGGGAGCTGTTTTTT.

The V gene is TRBV20-1, the J gene TRBJ2-1; TRBD2 might be the D (5 bases). CDR3 length: 12 residues. The germline V and J ends were trimmed by 4 bases and 9 bases, with 13 bases remaining between them. CDR1 DFQATT and CDR2 SNEGSKA come from the germline V gene (reference sequence). The CDR3, as DNA: TGCAGTGCTAATAGCGTGGTGGGTGAGCAGTTCTTC. It encodes CSANSVVGEQFF.

This clonotype was counted only a few times. The V call is TRBV28, the J call TRBJ2-1, with D possibly being TRBD2 (5 bases). Per the germline V gene, CDR1 is MDHEN and CDR2 is SYDVKM. V was shortened by 4 bases and J by 9 bases, with 19 bases between the two germline ends. The CDR3 covers 15 residues. CDR3 bases: TGTGCCAGCAGTTCCCCCTTACTAGATCTTGGTGAGCAGTTCTTC. Its protein product is CASSSPLLDLGEQFF.

This clonotype was picked up many times. The V gene is TRBV6-6, the J gene TRBJ2-7; D not resolved. The CDR3 covers 12 residues. The germline V gene has CDR1 MNHNY and CDR2 SVGAGI (reference sequence). Between the trimmed V and J ends, which lost 8 bases and 7 bases, there was a span of 15 bases. The CDR3 region is CASRNLAPEQYF. The CDR3 coding sequence is TGTGCCAGCCGCAACTTAGCTCCGGAGCAGTACTTC.

The V call is TRBV20-1, the J call TRBJ2-1; D may match TRBD1 or TRBD2 (7 bases each). V dropped 5 bases and J dropped 7 bases, with 15 bases sitting between them. This CDR3 contains 13 residues. Germline CDR1 DFQATT, CDR2 SNEGSKA (reference sequence). The CDR3 is CSAERDSLNEQFF. The CDR3 DNA sequence: TGCAGTGCTGAGCGGGACAGCCTAAATGAGCAGTTCTTC.

There are a few counts of this clonotype. V gene TRBV20-1 combines with J gene TRBJ1-1; TRBD1 aligns across 7 bases. V gave up 1 base and J gave up 4 bases; unmatched junction bases: 3. This CDR3 comprises 13 residues. Germline-derived CDR1 and CDR2 are DFQATT and SNEGSKA (reference sequence). The CDR3 sequence: CSARGQGVTEAFF. CDR3 bases: TGCAGTGCTAGAGGGCAGGGGGTCACTGAAGCTTTCTTT.

The chain is built from TRBV28 and TRBJ2-1; D unclear. Trimming shortened V by 3 bases and J by 0 bases, and 15 bases separated the two germline ends. In germline, CDR1 is MDHEN, CDR2 SYDVKM. CDR3 length: 17 residues. The CDR3 DNA follows: TGTGCCAGCAGTTTCTCGGCTCCCACGAGCTCCTACAATGAGCAGTTCTTC. Amino acid sequence: CASSFSAPTSSYNEQFF. The full variable domain, completed using reference TRBV28 and TRBJ2-1, is DVKVTQSSRYLVKRTGEKVFLECVQDMDHENMFWYRQDPGLGLRLIYFSYDVKMKEKGDIPEGYSVSREKKERFSLILESASTNQTSMYLCASSFSAPTSSYNEQFFGPGTRLTVL.

This clonotype was recorded at least ten times. The J gene is TRBJ2-6, the V gene TRBV5-1; either TRBD1 or TRBD2 may supply D (5 bases each). Germline assignment: CDR1 SGHRS and CDR2 YFSETQ. The V and J ends lost 3 bases and 0 bases respectively, with 16 bases between them. The CDR3 sequence is 18 residues long. The CDR3 nucleotides are TGCGCCAGCAGCTGGGCTCGGGACGGGCGCTCTGGGGCCAACGTCCTGACTTTC. Protein: CASSWARDGRSGANVLTF.

This clonotype was picked up many times. The chain recombines TRBV11-2 with TRBJ2-4, with D maybe TRBD2 (5 bases). Per the germline V gene, CDR1 is SGHAT and CDR2 is FQNNGV. V gave up 0 bases and J gave up 0 bases, with 9 bases separating them. This CDR3 is 16 amino acids long. CDR3: CASSLDPGLAKNIQYF. The CDR3 coding sequence is TGTGCCAGCAGCTTAGATCCCGGACTAGCCAAAAACATTCAGTACTTC.

The V call is TRBV20-1, the J call TRBJ2-4; D gene uncertain. This CDR3 region has 14 residues. Trimming removed 3 bases at V and 0 bases at J, with 9 bases between. Germline V gene sequence: CDR1 DFQATT, CDR2 SNEGSKA (reference sequence). CDR3 amino acids: CSASPPLAKNIQYF. In DNA form, the CDR3 reads TGCAGTGCTAGTCCCCCCCTAGCCAAAAACATTCAGTACTTC.

The V call is TRBV6-2 or TRBV6-3, the J call TRBJ1-5, with TRBD1 identical over 11 bases. CDR3 size: 15 residues. Trimming cost V 5 bases and J 9 bases; bases outside gene matches: 9. Germline-derived CDR1 and CDR2 are MNHEY and SVGEGT. CDR3 region: CASSPPDRGHRPQHF. The CDR3 DNA reads TGTGCCAGCAGTCCCCCGGACAGGGGGCATCGGCCCCAGCATTTT.

The chain recombines TRBV7-2 with TRBJ2-7; maybe TRBD1 (6 bases). The V gene lost 5 bases and the J gene lost 2 bases, with 16 bases spanning the gap. This CDR3 has 15 residues. Germline CDR1 SGHTA, CDR2 FQGNSA. The chain's CDR3 is CASSRARTDTYEQYF. The CDR3 DNA reads as TGTGCCAGCAGCCGCGCCAGGACAGACACCTACGAGCAGTACTTC.

This clonotype turned up a few times. The CDR3 protein is CATSSMRQGLQDEQFF. CDR3 sequence (DNA): TGTGCCACCAGCAGCATGCGACAGGGGCTTCAGGATGAGCAGTTCTTC. The chain recombines TRBV15 with TRBJ2-1; 8 bases align to TRBD1. This CDR3 has 16 amino acids. Per germline, CDR1 LNHNV and CDR2 YYDKDF (reference sequence). The junction had 12 bases not matched to a gene; V was cut back by 3 bases and J by 8 bases.

This clonotype was seen only once. The gene calls are TRBV2 and TRBJ2-1, with unresolved D. This CDR3 spans 16 amino acids. The ends were cut back, 6 bases at V and 0 bases at J, with 15 bases in the middle. Germline CDR1 reads SNHLY; CDR2 reads FYNNEI. DNA for the CDR3: TGTGCCAGCAGCTTAAGGCAGAAGAGCTCCTACAATGAGCAGTTCTTC. Protein: CASSLRQKSSYNEQFF.

The gene calls are TRBV28 and TRBJ1-5; D not certain. Germline assignment: CDR1 MDHEN and CDR2 SYDVKM. The CDR3 is 11 residues long. Trimming removed 10 bases at V and 6 bases at J, with 10 bases between. Here the CDR3 reads CATGRTQPQHF. Written as DNA, the CDR3 is TGTGCCACCGGGAGGACTCAGCCCCAGCATTTT.

The gene calls are TRBV4-1 and TRBJ1-5, with unresolved D. The CDR3 length is 15 residues. The germline gives CDR1 MGHRA, CDR2 YSYEKL. Between the trimmed V and J ends, which lost 5 bases and 6 bases, there was a span of 17 bases. CDR3 protein: CASSLGPRAAQPQHF. In DNA, the CDR3 is TGCGCCAGCAGCTTAGGCCCGCGCGCAGCTCAGCCCCAGCATTTT.